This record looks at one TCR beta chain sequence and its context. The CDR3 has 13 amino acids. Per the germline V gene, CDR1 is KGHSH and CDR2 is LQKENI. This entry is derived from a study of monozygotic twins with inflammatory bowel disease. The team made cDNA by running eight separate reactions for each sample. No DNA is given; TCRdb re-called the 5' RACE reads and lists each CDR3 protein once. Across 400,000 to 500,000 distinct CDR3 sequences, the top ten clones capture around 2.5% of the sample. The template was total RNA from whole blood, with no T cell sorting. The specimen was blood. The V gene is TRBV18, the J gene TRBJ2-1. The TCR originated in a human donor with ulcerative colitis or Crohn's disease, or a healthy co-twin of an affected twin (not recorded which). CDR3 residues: CASSPIAYNEQFF.